The TCR beta chain under discussion was sequenced for a study of cytomegalovirus exposure and HLA in healthy donors. Per the germline V gene, CDR1 is MNHEY and CDR2 is SMNVEV (reference sequence). V lost 7 bases to trimming and J lost 4 bases, with 19 bases between them. The CDR3 runs 15 residues. General study findings and limits: The study designated 164 TCR beta chains cytomegalovirus-associated. The likely explanation for a cluster of highly shared sequence variants was sequencing artifact. In vitro work confirmed that a few CMV-associated chains recognize CMV antigens.

It was with 60 Vbeta and 13 Jbeta primers that the PCR ran. TCRdb's table, derived via immunoSEQ multiplex PCR, lists solely in-frame clones and lacks some. The sample includes about 85,000 clones, over 70% seen only once; the top ten take about 1.9%. Note on this clone: Its antigen is still unknown.

Sequencing was done on a sample of PBMCs. The rearrangement uses TRBV27 and TRBJ1-2; the D gene is possibly TRBD1 (5 bases). This receptor was taken from a boy younger than 18 in good health and CMV-seronegative. The CDR3 loop reads CASILRAGLGYGYTF. CDR3 nucleotide sequence: TGTGCCAGCATCCTTAGAGCAGGGCTTGGCTATGGCTACACCTTC.